A single sample is the source of the 19 T cell receptor beta chains below, sequenced in a study of T cell repertoires in cytomegalovirus infection. TCRdb reprocessed the reads with MiXCR, giving one entry per CDR3 protein. The sample includes approximately 270,000 distinct CDR3 sequences, 20% to 25% seen only once; the top ten take roughly a fifth. What these receptors recognize is not known. Sequencing was performed on cultured PBMCs, taken from culture after CMV antigen stimulation. The receptors shown here come from a human donor in good health (CMV status not recorded). Some clones in this sample may be carry-over from other donors' samples.

The chain uses TRBV11-2 and TRBJ2-2, with 12 bases that match TRBD2. The CDR3 is 17 residues long. In germline, CDR1 is SGHAT, CDR2 FQNNGV. The junction had 13 bases not matched to a gene; V was cut back by 7 bases and J by 7 bases. For the CDR3, the DNA is TGTGCCAGCACCCCAACCTCTAGCGGGAGGGCCTACGGGGAGCTGTTTTTT. Encoded protein: CASTPTSSGRAYGELFF.

With regard to this clonotype: The junction departs from germline at one end; a sequencing error may be responsible. This chain uses TRBV10-3 with TRBJ2-2; a possible D gene is TRBD1 (6 bases). Germline V gene sequence: CDR1 ENHRY, CDR2 SYGVKD. CDR3 length: 14 amino acids. The CDR3 DNA sequence: TGTGCCATCAGCATCGACAGGAACTCCGGGGAGCTGTTTTTT. This translates into CAISIDRNSGELFF.

This clonotype was seen at least ten times. The gene calls are TRBV7-2 and TRBJ1-2; D perhaps matches TRBD1 (5 bases). The germline CDR1 and CDR2 sequences are SGHTA and FQGNSA. V lost 1 base and J 9 bases, leaving 21 bases between the germline ends. The CDR3 is 16 residues long. CDR3 nucleotides: TGTGCCAGCAGCTTAGATAAGGGAACCGGGACTTCGAGCTACACCTTC. Encoded protein: CASSLDKGTGTSSYTF.

This clonotype was counted at least ten times. This chain joins TRBV7-2 and TRBJ2-7, with 15 bases lining up with TRBD2. The CDR3 covers 13 residues. Per germline, CDR1 SGHTA and CDR2 FQGNSA. Trimming at V came to 8 bases and at J to 6 bases, leaving 2 bases not matched to a gene. The CDR3, as DNA: TGTGCCAGCTCGGGACTAGCGGGAGGCGAGCAGTACTTC. Its protein is CASSGLAGGEQYF.

CDR3 region: CASTKLGELFF. In DNA form, the CDR3 reads TGCGCCAGCACAAAACTCGGGGAGCTGTTTTTT. The rearrangement links TRBV10-2 to TRBJ2-2; D is unclear. The germline V and J ends were trimmed by 7 bases and 7 bases, with 7 bases remaining between them. Germline values: CDR1 WSHSY, CDR2 SAAADI. CDR3 length equals 11 residues.

This clonotype has just a few counts. The chain employs TRBV6-2 or TRBV6-3 and TRBJ1-1, with a tentative D call TRBD1 (5 bases). V was cut by 6 bases and J by 8 bases, with 10 bases left in between. In germline, CDR1 is MNHEY, CDR2 SVGEGT. This CDR3 comprises 11 residues. The CDR3 spells CASRGGSEAFF. The CDR3 bases are TGTGCCAGCAGGGGGGGATCAGAAGCTTTCTTT.

The sample holds a few counts of this clonotype. The chain joins TRBV7-9 to TRBJ2-2, with 7 bases that match TRBD2. V trimming: 5 bases; J trimming: 3 bases; junction bases outside the gene matches: 6. The CDR3 has 15 amino acids. The germline V gene encodes CDR1 SEHNR and CDR2 FQNEAQ (reference sequence). CDR3 DNA sequence: TGTGCCAGCAGCCCCCGGGACTACTACACCGGGGAGCTGTTTTTT. This codes for CASSPRDYYTGELFF. The entire variable domain, with the rest obtained from reference TRBV7-9 and TRBJ2-2, is as follows: DTGVSQNPRHKITKRGQNVTFRCDPISEHNRLYWYRQTLGQGPEFLTYFQNEAQLEKSRLLSDRFSAERPKGSFSTLEIQRTEQGDSAMYLCASSPRDYYTGELFFGEGSRLTVL.

This clonotype occurred a few times. The V and J genes are TRBV19 and TRBJ1-5; TRBD1 is a possible D gene (6 bases). Trimming cost V 7 bases and J 4 bases, with 17 bases left between them. CDR1 and CDR2 (germline): LNHDA, SQIVND (reference sequence). This CDR3 is built from 15 residues. The CDR3 sequence: CASTNLDSANQPQHF. In nucleotides, the CDR3 is TGTGCCAGTACGAACCTGGACAGCGCTAATCAGCCCCAGCATTTT.

This clonotype appeared a few times. The rearrangement uses TRBV29-1 and TRBJ1-1; D not resolved. This CDR3 has 12 residues. In germline, CDR1 is SQVTM, CDR2 ANQGSEA. V gave up 4 bases and J gave up 2 bases, with 8 bases separating them. The CDR3 loop reads CSVAGSNTEAFF. In nucleotides, the CDR3 is TGCAGCGTTGCCGGCAGCAACACTGAAGCTTTCTTT.

This clonotype has ten or more counts. This rearrangement joins TRBV20-1 to TRBJ2-1; 13 bases are a match to TRBD2. Germline values: CDR1 DFQATT, CDR2 SNEGSKA (reference sequence). CDR3 length equals 14 residues. Germline trimming cut 5 bases from V and 6 bases from J; bases unmatched to any gene: 4. The CDR3 bases are TGCAGTGCTTTGACTAGCGGGAGGTTCAATGAGCAGTTCTTC. It yields the protein CSALTSGRFNEQFF.

This clonotype is a singleton in its sample. The chain has TRBV5-1 and TRBJ1-1; D unclear. Germline values: CDR1 SGHRS, CDR2 YFSETQ. V was shortened by 4 bases and J by 4 bases, with 11 bases between the two germline ends. This CDR3 has 13 residues. The CDR3 here is CASSDWDVTEAFF. CDR3 sequence (DNA): TGCGCCAGCAGCGATTGGGATGTCACTGAAGCTTTCTTT.

This sequence joins TRBV12-3 or TRBV12-4 and TRBJ2-3; tentatively, D is TRBD2 (5 bases). This CDR3 is 13 amino acids long. V lost 6 bases and J lost 7, with 14 bases in between. CDR3 nucleotide sequence: TGTGCCAGCAGCCGGACTTTCCAATATACGCAGTATTTT. This gives the protein CASSRTFQYTQYF.

In its sample, this clonotype was seen a few times. The chain is built from TRBV7-2 and TRBJ2-3, with 10 nucleotides matching TRBD2. Germline V gene sequence: CDR1 SGHTA, CDR2 FQGNSA. CDR3 length equals 15 residues. The V and J ends lost 6 bases and 5 bases, in that order; junction bases with no gene match: 8. The CDR3 loop reads CASSGTSETLDTQYF. CDR3 coding DNA: TGTGCCAGCAGTGGGACTAGCGAAACCCTAGATACGCAGTATTTT.

This chain connects TRBV27 to TRBJ2-2; D is uncertain. The CDR3 is 15 amino acids. V was trimmed by 1 base and J by 6 bases, leaving 12 bases between them. The germline gives CDR1 MNHEY, CDR2 SMNVEV (reference sequence). CDR3 in DNA: TGTGCCAGCAGTTTATGGGCCAGGCTCGCCGGGGAGCTGTTTTTT. This codes for CASSLWARLAGELFF.

In this sample, this clonotype turned up once. The chain carries TRBV19 and TRBJ1-4; 10 bases align to TRBD1. This CDR3 is 16 amino acids long. The V and J ends lost 8 bases and 0 bases, in that order; junction bases with no gene match: 6. Germline V gives CDR1 LNHDA, CDR2 SQIVND (reference sequence). CDR3 sequence reads: CASRDRGRSTNEKLFF. The CDR3 coding sequence is TGTGCCAGTCGTGACAGGGGGCGGTCAACTAATGAAAAACTGTTTTTT. The entire variable domain, with the rest obtained from reference TRBV19 and TRBJ1-4, is as follows: DGGITQSPKYLFRKEGQNVTLSCEQNLNHDAMYWYRQDPGQGLRLIYYSQIVNDFQKGDIAEGYSVSREKKESFPLTVTSAQKNPTAFYLCASRDRGRSTNEKLFFGSGTQLSVL.

This clonotype was seen a handful of times. This chain joins TRBV27 and TRBJ2-3; 12 bases line up with TRBD2. Germline V CDR1 and CDR2: MNHEY, SMNVEV (reference sequence). J was trimmed by 9 bases and V by 5 bases; bases with no gene match: 18. CDR3 length equals 18 residues. CDR3 in amino acids: CASSLGTSGQYTIDTQYF. CDR3 nucleotides: TGTGCCAGCAGTCTCGGGACTAGCGGGCAATATACTATTGACACGCAGTATTTT.

This clonotype was recorded a few times. The J gene is TRBJ2-7, the V gene TRBV6-2 or TRBV6-3; D possibly corresponds to TRBD2 (6 bases). This CDR3 has 17 residues. V was cut by 2 bases and J by 5 bases, with 22 bases left in between. CDR1 and CDR2 from the germline V gene are MNHEY and SVGEGT. CDR3 coding DNA: TGTGCCAGCAGTTACATTAGATCGTTAGGACTAACCGACGAGCAGTACTTC. Translated, it gives CASSYIRSLGLTDEQYF.

This clonotype was counted many times. The chain joins TRBV7-2 to TRBJ1-2; weak D call: TRBD1 (5 bases). Germline loops: CDR1 SGHTA, CDR2 FQGNSA. The V and J ends lost 5 bases and 6 bases respectively, with 13 bases between them. This CDR3 comprises 13 residues. The chain's CDR3 is CASSERPGNGYTF. The CDR3 region has the DNA TGTGCCAGCAGCGAAAGGCCAGGGAATGGCTACACCTTC.

The J gene is TRBJ2-6, the V gene TRBV5-1; D uncertain. V gave up 1 base and J gave up 4 bases, with 12 bases separating them. The CDR3 runs 16 residues. Germline lookup yields CDR1 SGHRS and CDR2 YFSETQ. The CDR3 spells CASSLHWGIGANVLTF. CDR3 DNA: TGCGCCAGCAGCTTGCATTGGGGTATCGGGGCCAACGTCCTGACTTTC.